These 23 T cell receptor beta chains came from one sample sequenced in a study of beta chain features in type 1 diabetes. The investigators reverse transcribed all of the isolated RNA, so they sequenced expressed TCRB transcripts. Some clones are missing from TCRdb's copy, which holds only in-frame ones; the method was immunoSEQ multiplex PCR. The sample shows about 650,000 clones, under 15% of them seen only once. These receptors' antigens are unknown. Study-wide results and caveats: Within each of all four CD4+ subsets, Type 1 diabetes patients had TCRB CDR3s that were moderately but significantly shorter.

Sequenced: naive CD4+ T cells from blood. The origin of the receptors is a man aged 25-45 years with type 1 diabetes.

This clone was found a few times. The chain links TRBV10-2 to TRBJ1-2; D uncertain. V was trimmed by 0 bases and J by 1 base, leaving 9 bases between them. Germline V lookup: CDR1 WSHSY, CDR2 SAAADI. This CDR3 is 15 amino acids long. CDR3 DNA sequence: TGCGCCAGCAGTGAGTCGCTTGACTTTAACTATGGCTACACCTTC. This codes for CASSESLDFNYGYTF.

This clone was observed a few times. CDR3: CASSLDRREAGANVLTF. The CDR3 DNA is TGCGCCAGCAGCTTGGATCGTAGGGAGGCTGGGGCCAACGTCCTGACTTTC. This rearrangement joins TRBV5-1 to TRBJ2-6; tentatively, D is TRBD2 (6 bases). CDR1 SGHRS and CDR2 YFSETQ come from the germline V gene. V dropped 0 bases and J dropped 2 bases, with 12 bases sitting between them. This CDR3 region has 17 residues.

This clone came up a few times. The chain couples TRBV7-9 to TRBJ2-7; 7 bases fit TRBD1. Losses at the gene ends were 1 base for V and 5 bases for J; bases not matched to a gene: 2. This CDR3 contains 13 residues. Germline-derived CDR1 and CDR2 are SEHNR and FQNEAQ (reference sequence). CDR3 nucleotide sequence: TGTGCCAGCAGCTTAGAACAGGGGAACGAGCAGTACTTC. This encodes CASSLEQGNEQYF.

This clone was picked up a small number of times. The chain's CDR3 is CASSPAGQASTDTQYF. The CDR3 DNA reads as TGTGCCAGCAGCCCGGCCGGACAAGCTAGCACAGATACGCAGTATTTT. The V call is TRBV7-2, the J call TRBJ2-3, with D perhaps matching TRBD1 (5 bases). Trimming shortened V by 5 bases and J by 0 bases, and 15 bases separated the two germline ends. Germline V lookup: CDR1 SGHTA, CDR2 FQGNSA. The CDR3 has 16 amino acids.

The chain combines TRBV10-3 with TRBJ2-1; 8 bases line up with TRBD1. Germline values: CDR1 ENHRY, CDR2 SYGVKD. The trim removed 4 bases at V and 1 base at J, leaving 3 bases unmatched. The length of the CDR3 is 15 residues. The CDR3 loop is CAISGQGSSYNEQFF. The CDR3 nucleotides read TGTGCCATCAGTGGACAGGGGTCTTCCTACAATGAGCAGTTCTTC.

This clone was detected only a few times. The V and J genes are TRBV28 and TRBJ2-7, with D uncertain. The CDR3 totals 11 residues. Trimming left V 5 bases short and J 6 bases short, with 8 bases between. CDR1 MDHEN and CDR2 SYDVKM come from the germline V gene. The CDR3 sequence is CASSVPGEQYF. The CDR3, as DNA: TGTGCCAGCAGTGTCCCGGGCGAGCAGTACTTC.

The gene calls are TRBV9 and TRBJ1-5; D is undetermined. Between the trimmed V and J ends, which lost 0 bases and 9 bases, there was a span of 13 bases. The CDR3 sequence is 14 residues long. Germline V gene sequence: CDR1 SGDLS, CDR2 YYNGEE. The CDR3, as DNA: TGTGCCAGCAGCGTAGGTGAGGCCTGGGCGCCCCAGCATTTT. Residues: CASSVGEAWAPQHF.

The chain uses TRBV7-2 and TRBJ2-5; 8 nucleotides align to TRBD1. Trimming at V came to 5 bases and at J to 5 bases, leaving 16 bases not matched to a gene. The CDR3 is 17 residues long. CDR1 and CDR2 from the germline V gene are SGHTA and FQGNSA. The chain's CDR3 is CASSRSLTGARDETQYF. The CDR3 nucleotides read TGTGCCAGCAGCCGTTCCCTGACAGGGGCGAGGGACGAGACCCAGTACTTC. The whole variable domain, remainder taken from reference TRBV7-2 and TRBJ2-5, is GAGVSQSPSNKVTEKGKDVELRCDPISGHTALYWYRQSLGQGLEFLIYFQGNSAPDKSGLPSDRFSAERTGGSVSTLTIQRTQQEDSAVYLCASSRSLTGARDETQYFGPGTRLLVL.

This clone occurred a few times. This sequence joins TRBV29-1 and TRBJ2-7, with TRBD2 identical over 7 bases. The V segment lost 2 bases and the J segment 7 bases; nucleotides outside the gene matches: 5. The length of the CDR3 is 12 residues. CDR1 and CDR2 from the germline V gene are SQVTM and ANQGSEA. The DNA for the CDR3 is TGCAGCGTTGAAACGGGGGGAGGGGAGCAGTACTTC. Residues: CSVETGGGEQYF.

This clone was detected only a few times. CDR3 region: CASSYSPGQLYEQYF. The CDR3 DNA reads TGTGCCAGCAGTTACTCGCCGGGACAACTCTACGAGCAGTACTTC. The chain employs TRBV6-6 and TRBJ2-7, with D tentatively TRBD1 (6 bases). Germline V gives CDR1 MNHNY, CDR2 SVGAGI (reference sequence). Trimming took 0 bases from V and 3 from J, leaving 12 bases between them. The CDR3 runs to 15 residues.

CDR3 sequence: CASSLGGSSSYNEQFF. The CDR3 DNA is TGCGCCAGCAGCTTGGGCGGCTCGAGCTCCTACAATGAGCAGTTCTTC. The V call is TRBV5-1, the J call TRBJ2-1, with unresolved D. The length of the CDR3 is 16 residues. The V and J ends lost 0 bases and 0 bases respectively, with 10 bases between them. The germline CDR1 and CDR2 sequences are SGHRS and YFSETQ.

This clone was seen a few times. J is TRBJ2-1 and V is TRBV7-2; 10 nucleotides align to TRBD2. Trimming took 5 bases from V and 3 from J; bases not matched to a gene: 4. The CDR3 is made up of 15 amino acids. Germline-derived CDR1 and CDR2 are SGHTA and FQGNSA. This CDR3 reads CASSPSGGLYNEQFF. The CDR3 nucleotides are TGTGCCAGCAGCCCTAGCGGGGGCCTCTACAATGAGCAGTTCTTC. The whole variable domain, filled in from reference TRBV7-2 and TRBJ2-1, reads GAGVSQSPSNKVTEKGKDVELRCDPISGHTALYWYRQSLGQGLEFLIYFQGNSAPDKSGLPSDRFSAERTGGSVSTLTIQRTQQEDSAVYLCASSPSGGLYNEQFFGPGTRLTVL.

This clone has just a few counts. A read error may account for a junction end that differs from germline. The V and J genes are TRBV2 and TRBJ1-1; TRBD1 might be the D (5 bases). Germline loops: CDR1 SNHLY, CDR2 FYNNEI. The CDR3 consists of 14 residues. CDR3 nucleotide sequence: TGTGCCAGCAGAGAAGGGGAGTTGAACACTGAAGCTTTCTTT. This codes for CASREGELNTEAFF.

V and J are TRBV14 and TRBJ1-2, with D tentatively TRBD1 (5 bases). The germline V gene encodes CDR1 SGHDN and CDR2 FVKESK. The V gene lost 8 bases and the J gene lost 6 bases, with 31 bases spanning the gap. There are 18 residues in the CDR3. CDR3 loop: CASSSGKAGKYGTDGYTF. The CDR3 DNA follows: TGTGCCAGCTCCTCTGGCAAGGCAGGGAAATATGGGACGGATGGCTACACCTTC.

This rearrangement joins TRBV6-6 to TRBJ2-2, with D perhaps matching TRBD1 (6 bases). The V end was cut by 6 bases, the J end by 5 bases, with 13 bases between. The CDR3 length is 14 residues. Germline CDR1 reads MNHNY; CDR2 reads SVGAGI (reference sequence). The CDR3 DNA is TGTGCCAGCAGATCAACAGGGCGGACCGGGGAGCTGTTTTTT. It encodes CASRSTGRTGELFF.

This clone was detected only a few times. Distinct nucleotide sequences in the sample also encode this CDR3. The CDR3 coding sequence is TGTGCCAGCAGCCCGGGACAGGGGAACACAGATACGCAGTATTTT. Residues: CASSPGQGNTDTQYF. This chain links TRBV7-3 with TRBJ2-3; the match to TRBD1 covers 10 bases. The CDR3 extends over 15 amino acids. Germline V gene lookup returns CDR1 SGHTA and CDR2 FQGTGA. J lost 2 bases, V lost 5 bases, and 4 bases had no gene match. Based on the CDR3 plus reference TRBV7-3 and TRBJ2-3, the full variable domain is GAGVSQTPSNKVTEKGKYVELRCDPISGHTALYWYRQSLGQGPEFLIYFQGTGAADDSGLPNDRFFAVRPEGSVSTLKIQRTERGDSAVYLCASSPGQGNTDTQYFGPGTRLTVL.

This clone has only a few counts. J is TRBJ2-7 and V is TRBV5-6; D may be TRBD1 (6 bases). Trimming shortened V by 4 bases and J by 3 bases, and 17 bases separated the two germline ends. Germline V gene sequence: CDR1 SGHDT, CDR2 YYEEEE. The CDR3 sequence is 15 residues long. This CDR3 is CASSSPGQGIYEQYF. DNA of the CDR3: TGTGCCAGCAGCAGTCCGGGACAAGGGATCTACGAGCAGTACTTC.

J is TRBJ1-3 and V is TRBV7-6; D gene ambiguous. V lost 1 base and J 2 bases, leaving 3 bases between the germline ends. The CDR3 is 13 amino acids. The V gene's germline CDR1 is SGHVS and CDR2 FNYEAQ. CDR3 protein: CASSLEAGNTIYF. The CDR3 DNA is TGTGCCAGCAGCTTAGAGGCTGGAAACACCATATATTTT.

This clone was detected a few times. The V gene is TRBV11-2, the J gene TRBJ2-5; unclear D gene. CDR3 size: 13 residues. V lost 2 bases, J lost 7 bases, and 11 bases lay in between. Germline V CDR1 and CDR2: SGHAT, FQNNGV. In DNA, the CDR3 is TGTGCCAGCAGCTTATTAGTGTCGGCGACCCAGTACTTC. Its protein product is CASSLLVSATQYF.

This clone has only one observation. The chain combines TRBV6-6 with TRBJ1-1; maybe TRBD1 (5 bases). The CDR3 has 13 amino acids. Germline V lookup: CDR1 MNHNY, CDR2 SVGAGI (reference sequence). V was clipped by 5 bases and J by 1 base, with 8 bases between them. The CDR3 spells CASSIRENTEAFF. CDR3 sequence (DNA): TGTGCCAGCAGTATCAGGGAGAACACTGAAGCTTTCTTT.

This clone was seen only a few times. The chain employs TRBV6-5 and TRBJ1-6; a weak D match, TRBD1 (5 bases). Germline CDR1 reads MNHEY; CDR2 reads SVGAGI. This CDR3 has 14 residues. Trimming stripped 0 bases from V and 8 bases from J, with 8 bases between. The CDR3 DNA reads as TGTGCCAGCAGTTACTCGAGGGGCGATTCACCCCTCCACTTT. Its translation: CASSYSRGDSPLHF.

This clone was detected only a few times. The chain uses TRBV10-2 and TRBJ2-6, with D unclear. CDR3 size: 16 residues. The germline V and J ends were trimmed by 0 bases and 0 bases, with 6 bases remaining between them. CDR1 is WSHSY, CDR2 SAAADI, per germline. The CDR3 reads CASSESLDSGANVLTF. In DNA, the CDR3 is TGCGCCAGCAGTGAGTCCCTAGACTCTGGGGCCAACGTCCTGACTTTC.

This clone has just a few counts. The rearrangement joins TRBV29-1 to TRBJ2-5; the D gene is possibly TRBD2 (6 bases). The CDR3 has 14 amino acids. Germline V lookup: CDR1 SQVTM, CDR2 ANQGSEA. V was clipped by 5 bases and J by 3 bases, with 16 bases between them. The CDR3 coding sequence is TGCAGCGTTACCGGGACTCGGGGGAAAGAGACCCAGTACTTC. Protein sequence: CSVTGTRGKETQYF.